This T cell receptor (beta chain) was recorded in a study of human T cells and chemical hapten exposure. Sample time point: patch test 3, about 24 weeks after DPC sensitization. Treatment given: therapeutic diphenylcyclopropenone sensitization with weekly scalp DPC. The CDR3 runs to 15 residues. V trimming: 3 bases; J trimming: 5 bases; junction bases outside the gene matches: 5. CDR1 and CDR2 from the germline V gene are MRHNA and SNTAGT. What the library attached to individual cDNA molecules were unique molecular identifiers. TCRdb fed the RACE reads into MiXCR, producing one record per CDR3 protein. The sample gives about 190,000 distinct CDR3 sequences, about 22% of which show up once; over 2% is in the top ten. This clonotype was recorded many times.

This clonotype originated in a woman between 40 and 55 years old with alopecia areata. Some clones in this sample may be carry-over from other donors' samples. The chain recombines TRBV6-4 with TRBJ2-2; 8 nucleotides match TRBD1. The sequenced sample was whole blood, obtained in connection with sensitization to the hapten diphenylcyclopropenone (DPC). The CDR3 spells CASSEKDRATGELFF. The DNA for the CDR3 is TGTGCCAGCAGTGAGAAGGACAGGGCAACCGGGGAGCTGTTTTTT.